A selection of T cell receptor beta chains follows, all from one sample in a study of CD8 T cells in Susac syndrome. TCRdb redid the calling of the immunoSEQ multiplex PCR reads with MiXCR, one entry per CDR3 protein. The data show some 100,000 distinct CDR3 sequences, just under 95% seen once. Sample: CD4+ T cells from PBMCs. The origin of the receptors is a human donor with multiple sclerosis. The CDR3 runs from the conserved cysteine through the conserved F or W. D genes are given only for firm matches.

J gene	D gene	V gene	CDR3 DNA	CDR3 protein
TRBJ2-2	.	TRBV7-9	TGTGCCAGCAGCTTAGACCTTAACACCGGGGAGCTGTTTTTT	CASSLDLNTGELFF
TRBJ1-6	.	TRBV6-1	TGTGCCAGCAGTGAAAGGGGTCGTAATTCACCCCTCCACTTT	CASSERGRNSPLHF
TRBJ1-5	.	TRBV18	TGTGCCAGCTCAAGGGACAACAATCAGCCCCAGCATTTT	CASSRDNNQPQHF
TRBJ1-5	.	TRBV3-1	TGTGCCAGCAGCCAAGGGACAGTTAGCAATCAGCCCCAGCATTTT	CASSQGTVSNQPQHF
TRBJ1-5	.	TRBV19	TGTGCCAGTAGTCCCCAAGGGACCTCCTCTGAGCAGCCCCAGCATTTT	CASSPQGTSSEQPQHF
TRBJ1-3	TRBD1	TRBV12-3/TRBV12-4	TGTGCCAGCAGTCGAGGGACAGGGCGAAGGGCTGGAAACACCATATATTTT	CASSRGTGRRAGNTIYF
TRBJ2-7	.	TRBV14	TGTGCCAGCAGCCATTCTTCCTACGAGCAGTACTTC	CASSHSSYEQYF
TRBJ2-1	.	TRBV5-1	TGCGCCAGCAGCCTCCAGACTGCGAGCTCCTACAATGAGCAGTTCTTC	CASSLQTASSYNEQFF
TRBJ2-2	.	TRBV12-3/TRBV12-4	TGTGCCAGCAGTTCCCGGGGCACCGGGGAGCTGTTTTTT	CASSSRGTGELFF
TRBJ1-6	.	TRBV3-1	TGTGCCAGCAGCCATCCAGGGGCTTCACCCCTCCACTTT	CASSHPGASPLHF
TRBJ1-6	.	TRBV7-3	TGTGCCAGCAGCTTATGGGGCAAGAATAATTCACCCCTCCACTTT	CASSLWGKNNSPLHF
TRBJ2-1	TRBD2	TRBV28	TGTGCCAGCATACTAGCGGGGGGCTCCGAGCAGTTCTTC	CASILAGGSEQFF
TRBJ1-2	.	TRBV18	TGTGCCAGCCGTTCGACGGAAGTCTATGGCTACACCTTC	CASRSTEVYGYTF
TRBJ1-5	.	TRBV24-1	TGTGCCACCAGTGCGCAGGGGCGGCATCAGCCCCAGCATTTT	CATSAQGRHQPQHF
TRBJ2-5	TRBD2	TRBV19	TGTGCCAGTAAGACGAGCGGGGGGCAAGAGACCCAGTACTTC	CASKTSGGQETQYF
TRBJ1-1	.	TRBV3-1	TGTGCCAGCAGCCAAGGGCAAGGAATGAACACTGAAGCTTTCTTT	CASSQGQGMNTEAFF
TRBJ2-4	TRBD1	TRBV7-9	TGTGCCAGCAGCTCCCCGGGACAGGGAAACATTCAGTACTTC	CASSSPGQGNIQYF
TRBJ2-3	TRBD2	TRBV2	TGTGCCAGCGGGGACGCCGGACTAGCGGGTGCGCAGTATTTT	CASGDAGLAGAQYF
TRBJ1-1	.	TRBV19	TGTGCCAGTAGCTCATCCGGGGCCTACACTGAAGCTTTCTTT	CASSSSGAYTEAFF
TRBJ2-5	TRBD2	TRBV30	TGTGCCCGGGCGGCGGGGGGACAAGAGACCCAGTACTTC	CARAAGGQETQYF
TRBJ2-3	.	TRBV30	TGTGCCTGGAGTGTTGGGGATACGCAGTATTTT	CAWSVGDTQYF
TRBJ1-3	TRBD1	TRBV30	TGTGCCTGGACCCGGGACAGCTCTGGAAACACCATATATTTT	CAWTRDSSGNTIYF
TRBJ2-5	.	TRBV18	TGTGCCAGCTCACCTCGTGGGGGTGGAGAAGAGACCCAGTACTTC	CASSPRGGGEETQYF